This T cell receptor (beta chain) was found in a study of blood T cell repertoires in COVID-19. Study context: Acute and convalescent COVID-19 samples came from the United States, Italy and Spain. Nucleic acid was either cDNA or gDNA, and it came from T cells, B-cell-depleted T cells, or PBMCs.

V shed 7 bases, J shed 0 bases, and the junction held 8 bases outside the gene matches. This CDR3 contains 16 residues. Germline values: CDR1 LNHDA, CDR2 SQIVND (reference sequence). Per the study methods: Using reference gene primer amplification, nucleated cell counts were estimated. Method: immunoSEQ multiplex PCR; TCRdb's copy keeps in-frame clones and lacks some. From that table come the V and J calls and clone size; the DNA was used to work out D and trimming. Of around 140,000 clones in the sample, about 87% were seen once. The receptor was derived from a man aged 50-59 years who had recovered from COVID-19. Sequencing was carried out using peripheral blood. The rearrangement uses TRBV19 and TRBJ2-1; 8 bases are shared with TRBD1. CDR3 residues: CASMGTTGGSYNEQFF. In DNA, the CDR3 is TGTGCCAGTATGGGAACCACAGGGGGCTCCTACAATGAGCAGTTCTTC.